Listed below are T cell receptor beta chains from one sample, sequenced in a study of shared clonotypes between healthy human individuals. This table comes from immunoSEQ multiplex PCR, and its TCRdb copy is limited to in-frame clones, with some not included. The sample gives roughly 1,500,000 clones, around 98% of which show up once; roughly 0.4% is in the top ten. Source material: naive CD4+ T cells sorted from blood. The origin of the receptors is a man aged 25-45 years in good health. Each CDR3 is given with its conserved first and last residue. Each record gives: J gene, V gene, D gene, CDR3 protein, CDR3 DNA. The D gene is left open where the match is weak.

j_gene: TRBJ2-5; v_gene: TRBV4-3; d_gene: TRBD2; CDR3aa: CASSQGMGAGETQYF; CDR3nt: TGCGCCAGCAGCCAAGGGATGGGAGCGGGGGAGACCCAGTACTTC
j_gene: TRBJ1-1; v_gene: TRBV18; d_gene: TRBD1; CDR3aa: CASSGQGTEAFF; CDR3nt: TGTGCCAGCTCTGGACAGGGCACTGAAGCTTTCTTT
j_gene: TRBJ2-3; v_gene: TRBV29-1; d_gene: TRBD1; CDR3aa: CSGTGAGSTDTQYF; CDR3nt: TGCAGCGGAACAGGGGCTGGGAGCACAGATACGCAGTATTTT
j_gene: TRBJ1-5; v_gene: TRBV19; d_gene: -; CDR3aa: CASSPLPEQPQHF; CDR3nt: TGTGCCAGTAGTCCCCTACCCGAACAGCCCCAGCATTTT
j_gene: TRBJ2-7; v_gene: TRBV28; d_gene: -; CDR3aa: CASSLFEEQYF; CDR3nt: TGTGCCAGCAGTTTATTCGAGGAGCAGTACTTC
j_gene: TRBJ2-5; v_gene: TRBV5-1; d_gene: -; CDR3aa: CASSLGAGLETQYF; CDR3nt: TGCGCCAGCAGCTTGGGGGCAGGGTTAGAGACCCAGTACTTC
j_gene: TRBJ2-2; v_gene: TRBV18; d_gene: -; CDR3aa: CASSTKQGAGELFF; CDR3nt: TGTGCCAGCTCTACCAAGCAAGGGGCCGGGGAGCTGTTTTTT
j_gene: TRBJ2-3; v_gene: TRBV27; d_gene: TRBD2; CDR3aa: CASTNSLTSGTDTQYF; CDR3nt: TGTGCCAGCACCAACTCCTTGACTAGCGGCACAGATACGCAGTATTTT
j_gene: TRBJ2-7; v_gene: TRBV18; d_gene: -; CDR3aa: CASSRKQGYEQYF; CDR3nt: TGTGCCAGCTCACGGAAACAGGGTTACGAGCAGTACTTC
j_gene: TRBJ1-5; v_gene: TRBV28; d_gene: -; CDR3aa: CASSATGRGQHF; CDR3nt: TGTGCCAGCAGTGCTACCGGCAGGGGCCAGCATTTT
j_gene: TRBJ1-5; v_gene: TRBV28; d_gene: TRBD1; CDR3aa: CASSLGDPTGGRQPQHF; CDR3nt: TGTGCCAGCAGTTTGGGTGATCCAACAGGGGGTCGTCAGCCCCAGCATTTT
j_gene: TRBJ1-5; v_gene: TRBV10-1; d_gene: -; CDR3aa: CASSEGGQPQHF; CDR3nt: TGCGCCAGCAGCGAGGGAGGTCAGCCCCAGCATTTT
j_gene: TRBJ1-5; v_gene: TRBV27; d_gene: TRBD1; CDR3aa: CASSAQGGINQPQHF; CDR3nt: TGTGCCAGCAGTGCCCAGGGGGGAATCAATCAGCCCCAGCATTTT
j_gene: TRBJ2-1; v_gene: TRBV6-6; d_gene: -; CDR3aa: CASKNPTGEQFF; CDR3nt: TGTGCCAGCAAAAACCCTACAGGGGAGCAGTTCTTC